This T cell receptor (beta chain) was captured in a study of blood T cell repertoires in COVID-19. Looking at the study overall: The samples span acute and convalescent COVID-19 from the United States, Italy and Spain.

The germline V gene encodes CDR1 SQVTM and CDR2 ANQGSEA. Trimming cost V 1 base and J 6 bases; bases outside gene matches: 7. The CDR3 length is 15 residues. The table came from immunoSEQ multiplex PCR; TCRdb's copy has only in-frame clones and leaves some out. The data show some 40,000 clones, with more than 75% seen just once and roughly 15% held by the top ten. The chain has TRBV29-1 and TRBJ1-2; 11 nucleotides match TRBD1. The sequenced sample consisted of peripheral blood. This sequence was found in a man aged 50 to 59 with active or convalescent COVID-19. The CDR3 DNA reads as TGCAGCGTTGAAGTCCGGACAGGGGGCCTTCATGGCTACACCTTC. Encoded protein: CSVEVRTGGLHGYTF.